This T cell receptor (beta chain) was found in a study of cytomegalovirus exposure and HLA in healthy donors. Study observations and caveats: Rarity marked most TCR sequences, yet some public TCRs occurred in many donors. First-cohort TCR clusters were later found to tend to co-occur in the 130 or so validation repertoires.

The CDR3 is made up of 16 amino acids. The ends were cut back, 5 bases at V and 0 bases at J, with 11 bases in the middle. Germline loops: CDR1 SNHLY, CDR2 FYNNEI. Libraries were prepared by immunoSEQ multiplex PCR; TCRdb keeps only in-frame clonotypes and omits some of them. Of about 350,000 clones listed, 87% were seen once; the top ten hold roughly 1.2%. This clone was seen once. Its antigen is not known. The sample comprised PBMCs. J is TRBJ2-6 and V is TRBV2, with D maybe TRBD1 (5 bases). The TCR was taken from a woman in her 30s in good health and CMV-seropositive. Here the CDR3 DNA reads TGTGCCAGCAGTTGGCAGGGCACCTCTGGGGCCAACGTCCTGACTTTC. Translated, it gives CASSWQGTSGANVLTF.